These T cell receptor beta chains were read from a single sample in a study of blood T cell repertoires in COVID-19. The assay was immunoSEQ multiplex PCR, and TCRdb's table has in-frame clones only and misses some. The table includes over 200,000 clones, about 90% detected once. Sample: peripheral blood. The receptors were gathered from a man aged 30 to 45 with COVID-19, enrolled during active disease. Each CDR3 is given with its conserved first and last residue. The order of the fields is clone size, J gene, D gene, V gene, CDR3 DNA, CDR3 protein. D genes are given only for firm matches. Not all rows give a size; the values are once, few, many and, for expanded clones, a class.

>.|TRBJ1-2|.|TRBV6-2/TRBV6-3
TGTGCCAGCAGTTACTCCACAGGTTATGGCTACACCTTC
CASSYSTGYGYTF
>once|TRBJ2-1|TRBD2|TRBV6-5
TGTGCCAGCAGTTACTCGATTTCGGGGGGGCTTAATGAGCAGTTCTTC
CASSYSISGGLNEQFF
>.|TRBJ1-2|.|TRBV5-4
TGTGCCAGCAACCTCCAGGGGCCCAATGGCTACACCTTC
CASNLQGPNGYTF
>once|TRBJ1-1|.|TRBV9
TGTGCCAGCAGCCCCCACGGAGTCATGAACACTGAAGCTTTCTTT
CASSPHGVMNTEAFF
>.|TRBJ2-1|TRBD1|TRBV7-3
TGTGCCAGCAGCTCCGGACAGGGGAGGGGTGATAATGAGCAGTTCTTC
CASSSGQGRGDNEQFF
>.|TRBJ1-2|.|TRBV19
TGTGCCAGTAGTATGGAGGGCAGAGTCTATGGCTACACCTTC
CASSMEGRVYGYTF
>.|TRBJ2-2|.|TRBV5-6
TGTGCCAGCAGCTCCGGGACTGATACCACCGGGGAGCTGTTTTTT
CASSSGTDTTGELFF
>.|TRBJ1-2|TRBD1|TRBV5-6
TGTGCCAGCAGTTCCGGGACAGGCGAAAGTCGCTATGGCTACACCTTC
CASSSGTGESRYGYTF
>.|TRBJ2-1|TRBD2|TRBV9
TGTGCCAGCAGCGTAAGGACTAGCGGGGGGGCCGGTGAGCAGTTCTTC
CASSVRTSGGAGEQFF
>once|TRBJ2-3|.|TRBV4-2
TGTGCCAGCAGCCAAGAAGGGACAACTAGCACAGATACGCAGTATTTT
CASSQEGTTSTDTQYF
>.|TRBJ1-2|.|TRBV21-1
TGTGCCAGCAGCAAAGTCCCGGGACACCAATTGTGCCAGGGCTATGGCTACACCTTC
CASSKVPGHQLCQGYGYTF
>.|TRBJ1-5|TRBD1|TRBV10-3
TGTGCCATCAGTACGCAGGACAGGGGACAGCCCCAGCATTTT
CAISTQDRGQPQHF
>.|TRBJ2-4|.|TRBV5-1
TGCGCCAGCAGCCCAGGACAGAACATTCAGTACTTC
CASSPGQNIQYF
>.|TRBJ1-4|TRBD1|TRBV25-1
TGTGCCAGCAGTGAATGGGGACAGGGGTTTGAAAAACTGTTTTTT
CASSEWGQGFEKLFF
>once|TRBJ2-7|TRBD1|TRBV7-3
TGTGCCAGCAGCCCGGACAGGCAGTACGAGCAGTACTTC
CASSPDRQYEQYF
>.|TRBJ1-2|.|TRBV4-1
TGCGCCAGCAGCCATGCGTCGACAGTTAACTATGGCTACACCTTC
CASSHASTVNYGYTF
>.|TRBJ2-3|TRBD2|TRBV14
TGTGCCAGCAGCAGGCAAGCGGGGGCTAGCACAGATACGCAGTATTTT
CASSRQAGASTDTQYF
>.|TRBJ2-5|.|TRBV11-2
TGTGCCAGCAGCTTAGGTCAGACAGAAGAGACCCAGTACTTC
CASSLGQTEETQYF
>.|TRBJ2-5|TRBD1|TRBV10-3
TGTGCCATCAGTCCGGGACAGGGGGCAGAGACCCAGTACTTC
CAISPGQGAETQYF
>.|TRBJ1-2|TRBD1|TRBV7-2
TGTGCCAGCAGCTTACAGACAGGGACCTATGGCTACACCTTC
CASSLQTGTYGYTF
>.|TRBJ2-5|TRBD2|TRBV7-2
TGTGCCAGCAGCTTAGAAGGGGGGCTAGCGGGAGAAGTATGGGAGACCCAGTACTTC
CASSLEGGLAGEVWETQYF
>.|TRBJ2-7|TRBD1|TRBV28
TGTGCCAGCAGTTTCAGGGGGATAAAAGCCTACGAGCAGTACTTC
CASSFRGIKAYEQYF
>.|TRBJ2-7|TRBD2|TRBV7-2
TGTGCCTCTTTGCAACGGGGGGGGTACGAGCAGTACTTC
CASLQRGGYEQYF
>.|TRBJ1-5|.|TRBV9
TGTGCCAGCAGCGTAGGCCAGGAACATCAGCCCCAGCATTTT
CASSVGQEHQPQHF
>.|TRBJ2-1|TRBD2|TRBV29-1
TGCAGCGTTGATGGGGCGGGGGGCGACTACAATGAGCAGTTCTTC
CSVDGAGGDYNEQFF
>.|TRBJ2-7|.|TRBV27
TGTGCCTACGCGATCTCGGGACTGCCCTACGAGCAGTACTTC
CAYAISGLPYEQYF
>.|TRBJ2-1|.|TRBV2
TGTGCCAGCAGTGATACAAGGGGAACCAATGAGCAGTTCTTC
CASSDTRGTNEQFF